A selection of T cell receptor beta chains follows, all from one sample in a study of type 1 and type 2 diabetes patients. TCRdb re-derived calls from the multiplex PCR reads in MiXCR, one entry per CDR3 protein. The table includes 280,000 or so distinct CDR3 sequences, around 47% detected once. Sequences were obtained from peripheral blood mononuclear cells (PBMCs). These receptors originate from a man aged 18 to 30 with type 2 diabetes. CDR3s include the opening cysteine and the closing phenylalanine or tryptophan. A D gene is named only where the DNA matches it firmly. Part of the rows lack a size; the others show once, few, many or a class for expanded clones.

v_gene: TRBV13; d_gene: -; abundance: -; j_gene: TRBJ2-7; CDR3aa: CASSPPRTFYEQYF; CDR3nt: TGTGCCAGCAGTCCCCCACGGACATTTTACGAGCAGTACTTC
v_gene: TRBV28; d_gene: -; abundance: -; j_gene: TRBJ2-7; CDR3aa: CASSFEGDSYEQYF; CDR3nt: TGTGCCAGCAGTTTCGAGGGGGACTCCTACGAGCAGTACTTC
v_gene: TRBV19; d_gene: -; abundance: -; j_gene: TRBJ1-1; CDR3aa: CASVFPAMNTEAFF; CDR3nt: TGTGCCAGTGTCTTTCCAGCGATGAACACTGAAGCTTTCTTT
v_gene: TRBV29-1; d_gene: TRBD1; abundance: few; j_gene: TRBJ1-2; CDR3aa: CSVWGQVNYGYTF; CDR3nt: TGCAGCGTTTGGGGACAGGTCAACTATGGCTACACCTTC
v_gene: TRBV7-6; d_gene: TRBD2; abundance: -; j_gene: TRBJ2-2; CDR3aa: CASSLYSGRAGTGELFF; CDR3nt: TGTGCCAGCAGCTTGTACAGCGGGAGGGCCGGCACCGGGGAGCTGTTTTTT
v_gene: TRBV9; d_gene: -; abundance: -; j_gene: TRBJ1-1; CDR3aa: CASSVASTMNTEAFF; CDR3nt: TGTGCCAGCAGCGTAGCTTCGACCATGAACACTGAAGCTTTCTTT
v_gene: TRBV25-1; d_gene: -; abundance: -; j_gene: TRBJ2-2; CDR3aa: CASSEGQAISPLHFGTGELFF; CDR3nt: -
v_gene: TRBV7-3; d_gene: -; abundance: few; j_gene: TRBJ2-7; CDR3aa: CASSPRAAVEQYF; CDR3nt: TGTGCCAGCAGCCCGCGGGCCGCAGTCGAGCAGTACTTC
v_gene: TRBV10-1; d_gene: -; abundance: -; j_gene: TRBJ2-7; CDR3aa: CASSLATGGDYEQYF; CDR3nt: TGCGCCAGCAGCCTGGCGACGGGCGGGGACTACGAGCAGTACTTC
v_gene: TRBV20-1; d_gene: -; abundance: -; j_gene: TRBJ2-7; CDR3aa: CSARWPGEEQYF; CDR3nt: TGCAGTGCTAGATGGCCCGGGGAAGAGCAGTACTTC
v_gene: TRBV7-7; d_gene: TRBD2; abundance: -; j_gene: TRBJ2-1; CDR3aa: CASSLAGGRDEQFF; CDR3nt: TGTGCTAGCAGCTTAGCGGGAGGCCGGGATGAGCAGTTCTTC
v_gene: TRBV27; d_gene: -; abundance: few; j_gene: TRBJ2-6; CDR3aa: CASSPTVLSGANVLTF; CDR3nt: TGTGCCAGCAGTCCCACAGTACTCTCTGGGGCCAACGTCCTGACTTTC
v_gene: TRBV12-3/TRBV12-4; d_gene: TRBD1; abundance: -; j_gene: TRBJ1-1; CDR3aa: CASSRGQEPLFF; CDR3nt: TGTGCCAGCAGCAGGGGACAGGAGCCCCTGTTCTTT
v_gene: TRBV2; d_gene: -; abundance: many; j_gene: TRBJ1-2; CDR3aa: CASGDRYGYTF; CDR3nt: TGTGCCAGCGGGGACCGCTATGGCTACACCTTC
v_gene: TRBV27; d_gene: -; abundance: -; j_gene: TRBJ2-1; CDR3aa: CASSYQGDLYNEQFF; CDR3nt: TGTGCCAGCAGTTACCAAGGGGACCTCTACAATGAGCAGTTCTTC
v_gene: TRBV10-1; d_gene: -; abundance: many; j_gene: TRBJ2-3; CDR3aa: CASSEDRNTDTQYF; CDR3nt: TGCGCCAGCAGTGAGGACAGGAACACAGATACGCAGTATTTT
v_gene: TRBV20-1; d_gene: -; abundance: -; j_gene: TRBJ2-2; CDR3aa: CSARKNRGTGELFF; CDR3nt: TGCAGTGCTCGAAAAAACAGAGGGACCGGGGAGCTGTTTTTT
v_gene: TRBV5-8; d_gene: TRBD1; abundance: -; j_gene: TRBJ2-7; CDR3aa: CASSLDPGTGNYEQYF; CDR3nt: TGTGCTAGCAGCTTGGATCCCGGGACAGGGAACTACGAGCAGTACTTC
v_gene: TRBV2; d_gene: TRBD1; abundance: many; j_gene: TRBJ1-5; CDR3aa: CASSRQGNSNQPQHF; CDR3nt: TGTGCCAGCAGTAGACAGGGTAATAGCAATCAGCCCCAGCATTTT
v_gene: TRBV6-4; d_gene: TRBD2; abundance: -; j_gene: TRBJ2-1; CDR3aa: CASSGTSVSGEQFF; CDR3nt: TGTGCCAGCAGTGGGACTAGCGTGTCCGGTGAGCAGTTCTTC
v_gene: TRBV27; d_gene: -; abundance: few; j_gene: TRBJ1-1; CDR3aa: CASSFVGTEAFF; CDR3nt: TGTGCCAGCAGTTTCGTTGGGACTGAAGCTTTCTTT
v_gene: TRBV29-1; d_gene: TRBD1; abundance: -; j_gene: TRBJ2-7; CDR3aa: CSVVLWDRGGEQYF; CDR3nt: TGCAGCGTTGTATTATGGGACAGGGGGGGCGAGCAGTACTTC
v_gene: TRBV6-5; d_gene: -; abundance: -; j_gene: TRBJ2-7; CDR3aa: CAISSTGSTYEQYF; CDR3nt: TGTGCCATCAGCTCCACGGGCTCCACCTACGAGCAGTACTTC